This T cell receptor (beta chain) was found in a study of T cells in Graves' hyperthyroidism and ophthalmopathy. The sample holds many counts of this clonotype. TCR beta CDR3 region amplification was performed from RNA transcripts. HTBI primers drove first-round RT-PCR of the TCR CDR3. MiXCR was run by TCRdb on the multiplex PCR reads, yielding one entry per CDR3 protein. This sample has a few hundred thousand distinct CDR3 sequences, with more than 15% found just once. For Graves' hyperthyroidism to be stable, ophthalmopathy could not progress within 18 months. The germline CDR1 and CDR2 sequences are MDHEN and SYDVKM. The CDR3 contains 16 residues. Between the trimmed V and J ends, which lost 4 bases and 0 bases, there was a span of 12 bases.

Sequencing input: blood. The sequence derives from a woman aged 18-29 years with Graves' hyperthyroidism. The chain employs TRBV28 and TRBJ1-4; D unresolved. The CDR3 coding sequence is TGTGCCAGCAGTTCCCCGGGTTCGGCAACTAATGAAAAACTGTTTTTT. Protein product: CASSSPGSATNEKLFF.